The source of this T cell receptor beta chain is a study of blood T cell repertoires in COVID-19. Study-wide context: COVID-19 samples, acute and convalescent, were from the United States, Italy and Spain.

In the case of this clone: Additional DNA sequences in this sample encode the identical CDR3.

Trimming at V came to 5 bases and at J to 1 base, leaving 1 base not matched to a gene. The CDR3 consists of 13 residues. Germline CDR1 reads MNHEY; CDR2 reads SVGAGI. In the authors' methods: Reference gene primer amplification gave estimated nucleated cell counts. Repertoires were generated with immunoSEQ multiplex PCR, while TCRdb's copy carries only in-frame clones and drops some. That table furnishes V, J and clone size, whereas the DNA furnished D and trimming. The sample yields 200,000 to 300,000 clones, about 80% seen once. The TCR originated in a woman over 75 with acute or convalescent COVID-19. Sequencing was carried out using peripheral blood. The chain has TRBV6-5 and TRBJ1-1; TRBD1 matches 7 bases. CDR3 sequence: CASSRQGNTEAFF. CDR3 sequence (DNA): TGTGCCAGCAGTCGACAGGGGAACACTGAAGCTTTCTTT.